This T cell receptor (beta chain) stems from a study of blood T cell repertoires in COVID-19. At the level of the study: Samples representing acute and convalescent COVID-19 were sourced from the United States, Italy and Spain. Nucleic acid was either cDNA or gDNA, and it came from T cells, B-cell-depleted T cells, or PBMCs.

V dropped 1 base and J dropped 2; count of bases not matched to a gene: 5. Germline V gene lookup returns CDR1 LNHDA and CDR2 SQIVND (reference sequence). The CDR3 loop spans 15 amino acids. Seattle cases were enrolled at active infection and followed longitudinally. Original handling: Estimation of nucleated cell counts was performed using reference gene primer amplification. Assay used: immunoSEQ multiplex PCR; TCRdb lists only in-frame clones, some missing. That table furnishes V, J and clone size, whereas the DNA furnished D and trimming. The table has about 210,000 clones, about 82% seen once. The J gene is TRBJ2-7, the V gene TRBV19; 7 bases are a match to TRBD1. The sample consisted of peripheral blood. This receptor was identified in a woman in her 70s with COVID-19, enrolled during active disease. CDR3 bases: TGTGCCAGTAGTATAGCCCGACAGGGAGCCTACGAGCAGTACTTC. This gives the protein CASSIARQGAYEQYF.